The 8 T cell receptor beta chains in this list originate from one sample, sequenced in a study of T cell responses to AZD1222 COVID-19 vaccine. This table comes from immunoSEQ multiplex PCR, and its TCRdb copy is limited to in-frame clones, with some not included. The sample records 15,000 or so clones, approximately 80% being singletons. Sequences were derived from peripheral blood, sampled 28 days after the second AZD1222 dose. Receptor source: an adult who received the AZD1222 COVID-19 vaccine.

This chain connects TRBV27 to TRBJ2-7, with a possible D match to TRBD2 (6 bases). CDR3 size: 13 residues. Trimming removed 6 bases at V and 4 bases at J, with 13 bases between. Germline lookup yields CDR1 MNHEY and CDR2 SMNVEV (reference sequence). The CDR3 loop reads CASSVLARYEQYF. The DNA of the CDR3 is TGTGCCAGCAGCGTACTAGCCCGATACGAGCAGTACTTC.

This chain connects TRBV5-6 to TRBJ1-2; D gene uncertain. This CDR3 is built from 14 residues. Germline V gene lookup returns CDR1 SGHDT and CDR2 YYEEEE. Between the trimmed V and J ends, which lost 0 bases and 5 bases, there was a span of 11 bases. The DNA of the CDR3 is TGTGCCAGCAGCTTGGAGGCTAGTTCTTATGGCTACACCTTC. As protein: CASSLEASSYGYTF. Full variable domain (missing parts from reference TRBV5-6 and TRBJ1-2): DAGVTQSPTHLIKTRGQQVTLRCSPKSGHDTVSWYQQALGQGPQFIFQYYEEEERQRGNFPDRFSGHQFPNYSSELNVNALLLGDSALYLCASSLEASSYGYTFGSGTRLTVV.

This clone was seen more than once but under ten times. This chain connects TRBV20-1 to TRBJ2-1; maybe TRBD2 (6 bases). With 3 bases removed from V and 7 bases from J, the gap between germline ends came to 16 bases. Germline loops: CDR1 DFQATT, CDR2 SNEGSKA (reference sequence). The CDR3 totals 14 residues. CDR3 in DNA: TGCAGTGCTAGTGGCGGGGTAACCCTAAATGAGCAGTTCTTC. Translating gives CSASGGVTLNEQFF.

The chain joins TRBV2 to TRBJ2-7; TRBD2 matches at 7 bases. The J segment lost 6 bases and the V segment lost 2 bases, leaving 7 bases of the junction unmatched. The germline V gene encodes CDR1 SNHLY and CDR2 FYNNEI. The CDR3 contains 14 residues. CDR3 nucleotides: TGTGCCAGCAGTGAACGGCCAGGGAGGGGCGAGCAGTACTTC. As protein: CASSERPGRGEQYF.

The rearrangement uses TRBV19 and TRBJ2-7; D unclear. Germline-derived CDR1 and CDR2 are LNHDA and SQIVND (reference sequence). There are 14 residues in the CDR3. V was pared by 2 bases and J by 2 bases, with 10 bases between. The CDR3 region is CASSIIAGPYEQYF. The CDR3 DNA reads as TGTGCCAGTAGTATAATTGCAGGCCCCTACGAGCAGTACTTC. Drawing the rest from reference TRBV19 and TRBJ2-7, the complete variable domain is DGGITQSPKYLFRKEGQNVTLSCEQNLNHDAMYWYRQDPGQGLRLIYYSQIVNDFQKGDIAEGYSVSREKKESFPLTVTSAQKNPTAFYLCASSIIAGPYEQYFGPGTRLTVT.

V gene TRBV28 combines with J gene TRBJ2-7, with 8 bases identical to TRBD2. The CDR3 length is 16 residues. Germline CDR1 is MDHEN and CDR2 is SYDVKM. J lost 5 bases, V lost 7 bases, and 16 bases had no gene match. The CDR3: CASTSPGREARNEQYF. The CDR3 DNA reads as TGTGCCAGCACTTCTCCGGGGCGGGAGGCGAGAAACGAGCAGTACTTC.

This clone showed up just once. The rearrangement links TRBV6-5 to TRBJ2-7, with 8 bases matching TRBD2. Germline lookup yields CDR1 MNHEY and CDR2 SVGAGI. This CDR3 has 15 residues. Unmatched junction bases numbered 16, after V lost 10 bases and J lost 5 bases. The CDR3 region is CATEKPGLVAHEQYF. CDR3 nucleotide sequence: TGTGCCACCGAGAAACCGGGACTAGTAGCCCACGAGCAGTACTTC.

The V call is TRBV28, the J call TRBJ1-5; D uncertain. Germline V gives CDR1 MDHEN, CDR2 SYDVKM. This CDR3 is built from 13 residues. V dropped 2 bases and J dropped 3 bases, with 5 bases sitting between them. Here the CDR3 reads CASSLLSNQPQHF. CDR3 sequence (DNA): TGTGCCAGCAGTTTACTATCCAATCAGCCCCAGCATTTT.